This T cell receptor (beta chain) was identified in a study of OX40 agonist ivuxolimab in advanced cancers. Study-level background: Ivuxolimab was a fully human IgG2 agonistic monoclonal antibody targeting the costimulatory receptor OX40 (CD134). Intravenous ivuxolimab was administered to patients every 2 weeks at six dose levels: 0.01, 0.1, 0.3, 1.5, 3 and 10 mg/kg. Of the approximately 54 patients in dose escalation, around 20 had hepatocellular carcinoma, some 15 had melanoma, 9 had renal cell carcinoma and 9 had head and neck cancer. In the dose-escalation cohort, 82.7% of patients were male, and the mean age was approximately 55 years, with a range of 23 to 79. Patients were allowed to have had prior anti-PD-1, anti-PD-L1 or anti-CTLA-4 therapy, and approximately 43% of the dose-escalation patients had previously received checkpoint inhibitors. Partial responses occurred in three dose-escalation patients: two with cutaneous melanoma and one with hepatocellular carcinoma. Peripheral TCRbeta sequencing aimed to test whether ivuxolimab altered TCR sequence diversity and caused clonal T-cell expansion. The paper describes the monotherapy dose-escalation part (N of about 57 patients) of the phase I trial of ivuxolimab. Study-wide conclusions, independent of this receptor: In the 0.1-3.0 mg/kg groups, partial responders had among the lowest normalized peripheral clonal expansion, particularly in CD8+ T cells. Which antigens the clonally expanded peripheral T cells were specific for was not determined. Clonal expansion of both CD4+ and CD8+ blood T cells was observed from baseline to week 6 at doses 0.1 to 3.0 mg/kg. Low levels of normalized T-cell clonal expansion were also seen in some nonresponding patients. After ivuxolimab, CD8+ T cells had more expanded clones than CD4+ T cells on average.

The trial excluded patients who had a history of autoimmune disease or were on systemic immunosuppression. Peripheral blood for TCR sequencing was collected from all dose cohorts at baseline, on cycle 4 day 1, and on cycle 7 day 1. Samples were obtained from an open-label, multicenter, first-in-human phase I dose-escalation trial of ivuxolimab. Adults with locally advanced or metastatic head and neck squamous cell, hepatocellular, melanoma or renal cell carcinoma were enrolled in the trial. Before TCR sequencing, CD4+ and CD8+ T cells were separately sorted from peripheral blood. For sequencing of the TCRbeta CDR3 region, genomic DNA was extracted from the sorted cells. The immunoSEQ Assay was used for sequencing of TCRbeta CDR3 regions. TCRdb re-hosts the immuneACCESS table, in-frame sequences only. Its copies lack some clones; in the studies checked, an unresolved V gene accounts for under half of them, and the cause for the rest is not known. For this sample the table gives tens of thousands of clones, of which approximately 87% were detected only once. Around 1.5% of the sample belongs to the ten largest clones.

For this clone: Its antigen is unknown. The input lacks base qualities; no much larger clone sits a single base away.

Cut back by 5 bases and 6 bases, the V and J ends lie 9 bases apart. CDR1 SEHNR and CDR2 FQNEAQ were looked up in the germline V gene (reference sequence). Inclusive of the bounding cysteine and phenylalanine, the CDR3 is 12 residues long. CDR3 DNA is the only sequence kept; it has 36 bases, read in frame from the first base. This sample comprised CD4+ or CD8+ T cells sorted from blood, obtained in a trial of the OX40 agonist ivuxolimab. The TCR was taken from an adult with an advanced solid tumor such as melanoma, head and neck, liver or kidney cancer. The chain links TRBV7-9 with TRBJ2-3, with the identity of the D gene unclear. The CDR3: CASSPTLDTQYF. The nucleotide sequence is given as TGTGCCAGCAGCCCTACCCTTGATACGCAGTATTTT.